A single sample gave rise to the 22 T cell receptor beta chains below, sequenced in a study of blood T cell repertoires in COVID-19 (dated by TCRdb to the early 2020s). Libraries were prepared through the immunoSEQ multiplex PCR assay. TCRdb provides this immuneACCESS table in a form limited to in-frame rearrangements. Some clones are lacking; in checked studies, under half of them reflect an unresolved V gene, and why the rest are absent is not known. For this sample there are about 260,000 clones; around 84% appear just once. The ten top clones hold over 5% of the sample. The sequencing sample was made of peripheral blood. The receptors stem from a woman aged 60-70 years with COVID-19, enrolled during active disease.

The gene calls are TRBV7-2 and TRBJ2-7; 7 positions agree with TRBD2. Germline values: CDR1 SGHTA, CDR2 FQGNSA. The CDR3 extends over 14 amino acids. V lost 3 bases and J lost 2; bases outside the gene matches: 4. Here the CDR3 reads CASSFQRGTYEQYF. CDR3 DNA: TGTGCCAGCAGCTTTCAGCGGGGTACCTACGAGCAGTACTTC.

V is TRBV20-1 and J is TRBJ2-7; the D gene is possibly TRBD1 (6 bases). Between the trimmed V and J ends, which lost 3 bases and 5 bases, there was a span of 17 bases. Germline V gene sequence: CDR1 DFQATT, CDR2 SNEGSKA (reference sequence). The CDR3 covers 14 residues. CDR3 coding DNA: TGCAGTGCTAGTTTTTCGGCAGGGGTCCACGAGCAGTACTTC. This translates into CSASFSAGVHEQYF.

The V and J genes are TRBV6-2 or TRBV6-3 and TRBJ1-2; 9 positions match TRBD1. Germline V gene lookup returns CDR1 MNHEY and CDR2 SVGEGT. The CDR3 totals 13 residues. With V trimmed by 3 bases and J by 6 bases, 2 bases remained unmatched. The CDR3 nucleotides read TGTGCCAGCAGTTATGGGACAGGGAATGGCTACACCTTC. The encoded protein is CASSYGTGNGYTF.

The CDR3 DNA sequence: TGTGCCAGCAGTGACCTAGCGGGAGTAGAGCAGTACTTC. This gives the protein CASSDLAGVEQYF. The V call is TRBV6-1, the J call TRBJ2-7, with TRBD2 matching over 10 bases. Germline CDR1 and CDR2: MNHNS and SASEGT. The CDR3 is made up of 13 amino acids. The J segment lost 7 bases and the V segment lost 3 bases, leaving 3 bases of the junction unmatched.

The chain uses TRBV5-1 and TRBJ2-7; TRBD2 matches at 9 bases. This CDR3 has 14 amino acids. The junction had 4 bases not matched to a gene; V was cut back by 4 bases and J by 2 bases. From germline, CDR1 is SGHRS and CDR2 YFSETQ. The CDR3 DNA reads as TGCGCCAGCAGCCGTAGCGGGAGCGCCTACGAGCAGTACTTC. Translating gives CASSRSGSAYEQYF.

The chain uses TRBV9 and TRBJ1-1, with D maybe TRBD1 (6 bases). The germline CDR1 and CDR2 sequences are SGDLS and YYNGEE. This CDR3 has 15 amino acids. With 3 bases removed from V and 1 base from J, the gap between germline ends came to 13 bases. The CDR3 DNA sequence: TGTGCCAGCAGCGCGGACAGCCATAGGAACACTGAAGCTTTCTTT. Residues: CASSADSHRNTEAFF.

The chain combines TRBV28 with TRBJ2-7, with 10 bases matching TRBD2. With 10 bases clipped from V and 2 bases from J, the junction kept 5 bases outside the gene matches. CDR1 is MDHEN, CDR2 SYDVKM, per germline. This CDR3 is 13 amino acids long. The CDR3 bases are TGTGCCATAAAGCGGGAGGGCCCCTACGAGCAGTACTTC. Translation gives CAIKREGPYEQYF.

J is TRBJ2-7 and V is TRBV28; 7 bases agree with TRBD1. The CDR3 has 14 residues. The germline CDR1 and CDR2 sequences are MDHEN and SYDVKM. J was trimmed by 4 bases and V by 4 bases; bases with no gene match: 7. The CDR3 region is CASSSGQDSYEQYF. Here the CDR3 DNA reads TGTGCCAGCAGTTCCGGACAGGATTCTTACGAGCAGTACTTC.

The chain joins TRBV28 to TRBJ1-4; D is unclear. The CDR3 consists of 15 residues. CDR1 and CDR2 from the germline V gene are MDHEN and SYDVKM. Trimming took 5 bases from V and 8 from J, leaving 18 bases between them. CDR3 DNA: TGTGCCAGCAGTCCCTGGGCGGGCGTGGGGGAAAAACTGTTTTTT. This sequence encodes CASSPWAGVGEKLFF.

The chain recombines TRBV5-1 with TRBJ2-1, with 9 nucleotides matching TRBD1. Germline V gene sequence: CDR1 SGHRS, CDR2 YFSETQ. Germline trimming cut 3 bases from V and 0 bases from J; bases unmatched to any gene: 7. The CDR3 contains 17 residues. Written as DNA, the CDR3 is TGCGCCAGCAGCTCGAGAGGACAGGGGAGCTCCTACAATGAGCAGTTCTTC. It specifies CASSSRGQGSSYNEQFF.

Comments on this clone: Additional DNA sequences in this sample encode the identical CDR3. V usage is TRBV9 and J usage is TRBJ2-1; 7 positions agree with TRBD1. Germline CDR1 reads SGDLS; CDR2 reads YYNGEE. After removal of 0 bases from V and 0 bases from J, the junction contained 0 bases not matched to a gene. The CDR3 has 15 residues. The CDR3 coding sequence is TGTGCCAGCAGCGTAGGACAGGGCTCCTACAATGAGCAGTTCTTC. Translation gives CASSVGQGSYNEQFF.

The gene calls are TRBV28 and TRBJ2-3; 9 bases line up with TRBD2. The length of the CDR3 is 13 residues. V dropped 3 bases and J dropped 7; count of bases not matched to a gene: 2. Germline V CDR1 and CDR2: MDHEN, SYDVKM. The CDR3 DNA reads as TGTGCCAGCAGTTTTAGCGGGAGATATACGCAGTATTTT. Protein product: CASSFSGRYTQYF.

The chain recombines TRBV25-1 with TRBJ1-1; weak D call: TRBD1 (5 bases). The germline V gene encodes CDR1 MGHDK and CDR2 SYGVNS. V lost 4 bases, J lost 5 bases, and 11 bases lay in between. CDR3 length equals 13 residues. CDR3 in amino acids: CASSARARTEAFF. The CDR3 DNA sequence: TGTGCCAGCAGTGCCAGGGCGAGGACTGAAGCTTTCTTT. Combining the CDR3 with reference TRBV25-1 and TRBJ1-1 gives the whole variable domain EADIYQTPRYLVIGTGKKITLECSQTMGHDKMYWYQQDPGMELHLIHYSYGVNSTEKGDLSSESTVSRIRTEHFPLTLESARPSHTSQYLCASSARARTEAFFGQGTRLTVV.

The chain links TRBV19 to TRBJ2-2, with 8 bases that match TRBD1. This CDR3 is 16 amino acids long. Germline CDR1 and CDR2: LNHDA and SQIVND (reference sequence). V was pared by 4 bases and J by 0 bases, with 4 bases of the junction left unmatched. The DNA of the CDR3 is TGTGCCAGTAGTAGGAGGACAGGGACGAACACCGGGGAGCTGTTTTTT. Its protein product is CASSRRTGTNTGELFF.

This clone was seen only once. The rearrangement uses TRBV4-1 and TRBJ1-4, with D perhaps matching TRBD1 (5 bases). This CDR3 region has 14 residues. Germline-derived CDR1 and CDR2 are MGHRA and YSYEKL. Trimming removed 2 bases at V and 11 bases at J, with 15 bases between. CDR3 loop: CASSQPGVGGKLFF. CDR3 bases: TGCGCCAGCAGCCAACCTGGGGTGGGGGGGAAACTGTTTTTT.

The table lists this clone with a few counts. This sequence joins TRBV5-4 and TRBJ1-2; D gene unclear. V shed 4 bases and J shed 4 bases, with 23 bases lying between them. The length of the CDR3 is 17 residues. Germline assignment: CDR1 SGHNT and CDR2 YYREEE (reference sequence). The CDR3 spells CASSPGGLPTVGYGYTF. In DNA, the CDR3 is TGTGCCAGCAGCCCAGGAGGGTTACCAACCGTGGGCTATGGCTACACCTTC.

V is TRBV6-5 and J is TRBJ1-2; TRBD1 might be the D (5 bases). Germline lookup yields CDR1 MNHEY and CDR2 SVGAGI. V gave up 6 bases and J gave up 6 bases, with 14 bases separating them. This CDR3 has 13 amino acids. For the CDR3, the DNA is TGTGCCAGCAGCAGGGTCCCCCGGGATGGCTACACCTTC. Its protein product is CASSRVPRDGYTF.

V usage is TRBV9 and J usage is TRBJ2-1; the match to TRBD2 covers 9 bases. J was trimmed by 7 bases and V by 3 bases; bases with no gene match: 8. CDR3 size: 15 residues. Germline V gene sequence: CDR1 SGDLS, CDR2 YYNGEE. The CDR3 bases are TGTGCCAGCAGCGGGGTTGTAGCGGGAGCAAATGAGCAGTTCTTC. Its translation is CASSGVVAGANEQFF.

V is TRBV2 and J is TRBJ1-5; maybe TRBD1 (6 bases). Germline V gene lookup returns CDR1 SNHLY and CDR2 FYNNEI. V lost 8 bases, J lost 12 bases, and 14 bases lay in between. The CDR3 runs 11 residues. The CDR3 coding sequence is TGTGCCAGCTGGGGGGGGCAAATCCAGCATTTT. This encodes CASWGGQIQHF.

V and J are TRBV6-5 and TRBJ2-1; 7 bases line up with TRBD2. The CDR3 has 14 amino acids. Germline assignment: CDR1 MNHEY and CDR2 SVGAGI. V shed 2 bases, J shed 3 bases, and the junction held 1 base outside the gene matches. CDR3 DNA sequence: TGTGCCAGCAGTTACAAGCGGGGCTACAATGAGCAGTTCTTC. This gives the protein CASSYKRGYNEQFF.

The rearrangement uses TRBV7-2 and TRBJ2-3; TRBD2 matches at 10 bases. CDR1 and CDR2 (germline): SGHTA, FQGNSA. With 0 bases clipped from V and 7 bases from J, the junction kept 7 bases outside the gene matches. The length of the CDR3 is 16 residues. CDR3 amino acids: CASSLAVLAGVHTQYF. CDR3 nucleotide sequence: TGTGCCAGCAGCTTAGCGGTCCTAGCGGGAGTACATACGCAGTATTTT.

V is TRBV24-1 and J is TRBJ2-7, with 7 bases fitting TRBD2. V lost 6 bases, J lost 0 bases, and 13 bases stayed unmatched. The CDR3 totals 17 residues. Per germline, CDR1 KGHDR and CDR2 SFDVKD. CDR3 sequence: CATSHPVAGGSSYEQYF. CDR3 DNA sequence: TGTGCCACCAGTCACCCAGTCGCAGGCGGGAGCTCCTACGAGCAGTACTTC.